One and the same sample provided the 15 T cell receptor beta chains below, sequenced in a study of blood T cell repertoires in COVID-19. TCRdb's table, derived via immunoSEQ multiplex PCR, lists solely in-frame clones and lacks some. The table has under 300,000 clones, around 83% seen once. The specimen sequenced was PBMCs or T cells enriched from blood (not recorded which). Receptor source: a woman aged 50 to 60 who had been exposed to COVID-19.

V and J are TRBV10-3 and TRBJ1-1; 10 positions match TRBD1. This CDR3 region has 15 residues. Trimming cost V 3 bases and J 6 bases; bases outside gene matches: 7. Germline V gene sequence: CDR1 ENHRY, CDR2 SYGVKD. The CDR3 sequence is CAISDGGQGVPEAFF. The CDR3 nucleotides are TGTGCCATCAGTGACGGAGGACAGGGGGTCCCTGAAGCTTTCTTT.

V usage is TRBV7-2 and J usage is TRBJ2-7; 11 nucleotides match TRBD1. Germline V CDR1 and CDR2: SGHTA, FQGNSA. The CDR3 covers 15 residues. V was pared by 5 bases and J by 4 bases, with 7 bases of the junction left unmatched. The CDR3 loop is CASSRTGTGGYEQYF. DNA for the CDR3: TGTGCCAGCAGCCGGACCGGGACAGGGGGGTACGAGCAGTACTTC.

The chain has TRBV7-8 and TRBJ1-4; 10 nucleotides match TRBD1. The CDR3 extends over 15 amino acids. V lost 6 bases and J lost 7; bases outside the gene matches: 8. Germline values: CDR1 SGHVS, CDR2 FQNEAQ. CDR3 region: CASRETGTGVEKLFF. CDR3 nucleotide sequence: TGTGCCAGCAGAGAAACCGGGACAGGGGTTGAAAAACTGTTTTTT.

CDR3 sequence: CASSPVLGAQPQHF. The CDR3 DNA sequence: TGTGCCAGCAGTCCCGTATTGGGAGCCCAGCCCCAGCATTTT. The V and J genes are TRBV27 and TRBJ1-5; D unclear. V was pared by 5 bases and J by 7 bases, with 15 bases between. The germline CDR1 and CDR2 sequences are MNHEY and SMNVEV (reference sequence). This CDR3 comprises 14 residues.

V and J are TRBV7-8 and TRBJ2-7; 9 bases are shared with TRBD2. The germline gives CDR1 SGHVS, CDR2 FQNEAQ. CDR3 size: 14 residues. For the CDR3, the DNA is TGTGTCACAGCTAAGCTAGCGGGGCTCTACGAGCAGTACTTC. Amino acids: CVTAKLAGLYEQYF.

The J gene is TRBJ2-1, the V gene TRBV30; 8 nucleotides match TRBD2. Germline V gene lookup returns CDR1 GTSNPN and CDR2 SVGIG (reference sequence). There are 17 residues in the CDR3. J lost 2 bases, V lost 8 bases, and 17 bases had no gene match. CDR3 nucleotide sequence: TGTGCCGGAAAGGCAGCGGGGGCCGGGGGAACCTACAATGAGCAGTTCTTC. This translates into CAGKAAGAGGTYNEQFF.

The CDR3 nucleotides are TGTGCCAGCAGCCAACAGGGACACAGTAACTATGGCTACACCTTC. It yields the protein CASSQQGHSNYGYTF. The rearrangement uses TRBV3-1 (or the pseudogene TRBV3-2) and TRBJ1-2; a possible D gene is TRBD1 (6 bases). The CDR3 runs 15 residues. Trimming pared 2 bases from V and 1 base from J, leaving 11 bases between. CDR1 and CDR2 (germline): LGHDT, YNNKEL (reference sequence).

Turning to this clone: One base away lies a much larger clone, so this may be a sequencing read error. V gene TRBV6-5 combines with J gene TRBJ1-1, with TRBD1 identical over 8 bases. Trimming at V came to 4 bases and at J to 1 base, leaving 5 bases not matched to a gene. The CDR3 covers 15 residues. Germline-derived CDR1 and CDR2 are MNHEY and SVGAGI. In DNA form, the CDR3 reads TGTGCCAGCAGTTCCCGGACAGGGAGGAACACTGAAGCTTTCTTT. Protein product: CASSSRTGRNTEAFF.

The chain has TRBV7-2 and TRBJ1-1; perhaps TRBD1 as D (6 bases). Trimming removed 1 base from V and 7 bases from J, with 16 bases in between. Germline lookup yields CDR1 SGHTA and CDR2 FQGNSA. The CDR3 extends over 15 amino acids. CDR3 protein: CASSLGRGATSEAFF. The CDR3 DNA follows: TGTGCCAGCAGCTTAGGGCGGGGGGCTACAAGTGAAGCTTTCTTT.

The chain combines TRBV30 with TRBJ1-2, with 12 bases that match TRBD1. J was trimmed by 5 bases and V by 5 bases; bases with no gene match: 3. The CDR3 loop spans 13 amino acids. CDR1 GTSNPN and CDR2 SVGIG come from the germline V gene (reference sequence). The CDR3 spells CAWGTGGQYGYTF. Here the CDR3 DNA reads TGTGCCTGGGGGACAGGGGGCCAATATGGCTACACCTTC.

The genes are TRBV5-1 and TRBJ2-7, with TRBD1 as a possible D gene (5 bases). V lost 1 base and J 3 bases, leaving 11 bases between the germline ends. Germline CDR1 and CDR2: SGHRS and YFSETQ. The CDR3 sequence is 14 residues long. CDR3 loop: CASSLRNRSYEQYF. The CDR3 bases are TGCGCCAGCAGCTTGAGGAACAGGAGCTACGAGCAGTACTTC. Together with reference TRBV5-1 and TRBJ2-7, the CDR3 gives the full variable domain: KAGVTQTPRYLIKTRGQQVTLSCSPISGHRSVSWYQQTPGQGLQFLFEYFSETQRNKGNFPGRFSGRQFSNSRSEMNVSTLELGDSALYLCASSLRNRSYEQYFGPGTRLTVT.

The V and J genes are TRBV10-1 and TRBJ1-2; a possible D gene is TRBD1 (5 bases). This CDR3 spans 13 amino acids. The germline gives CDR1 WNHNN, CDR2 SYGVQD (reference sequence). Trimming took off 10 bases at V and 6 bases at J, with 18 bases between the two ends. The chain's CDR3 is CATYFRDSDGYTF. The DNA for the CDR3 is TGCGCCACCTACTTCCGGGACTCCGATGGCTACACCTTC.

The chain is built from TRBV2 and TRBJ1-1, with 10 bases fitting TRBD1. The CDR3 runs 15 residues. Germline values: CDR1 SNHLY, CDR2 FYNNEI. V was pared by 4 bases and J by 5 bases, with 7 bases of the junction left unmatched. The CDR3 reads CASSGGQGVWTEAFF. Here the CDR3 DNA reads TGTGCCAGCAGTGGAGGACAGGGGGTTTGGACTGAAGCTTTCTTT.

Concerning this clone itself: Other DNA sequences in this specimen translate into the identical CDR3. The gene calls are TRBV19 and TRBJ2-5, with D unclear. Trimming cost V 3 bases and J 4 bases, with 9 bases left between them. This CDR3 comprises 13 residues. The germline gives CDR1 LNHDA, CDR2 SQIVND (reference sequence). DNA of the CDR3: TGTGCCAGTAGTATCTCCCGAGGAGAGACCCAGTACTTC. This translates into CASSISRGETQYF.

The gene calls are TRBV6-5 and TRBJ2-1; the D gene is possibly TRBD2 (6 bases). V lost 2 bases to trimming and J lost 6 bases, with 11 bases between them. From germline, CDR1 is MNHEY and CDR2 SVGAGI. There are 14 residues in the CDR3. The DNA for the CDR3 is TGTGCCAGCAGTTACGGAGGGACCCTCAATGAGCAGTTCTTC. This sequence encodes CASSYGGTLNEQFF.